The 25 T cell receptor beta chains presented below share a single source sample, sequenced in a study of blood T cell repertoires in COVID-19. Assay: immunoSEQ multiplex PCR; the TCRdb copy retains only in-frame clones and omits some. This sample has approximately 200,000 clones; 86% occur once, and the top ten carry about 9.6%. Material: PBMCs or T cells enriched from blood (not recorded which). The receptors were sampled from a young woman who had recovered from COVID-19.

The chain has TRBV4-1 and TRBJ1-5; no clear D. Germline V gene lookup returns CDR1 MGHRA and CDR2 YSYEKL. The CDR3 has 15 residues. Trimming stripped 0 bases from V and 4 bases from J, with 10 bases between. CDR3 nucleotide sequence: TGCGCCAGCAGCCAAGATCCGCAGTCAAATCAGCCCCAGCATTTT. It yields the protein CASSQDPQSNQPQHF.

The genes are TRBV28 and TRBJ2-2; D is possibly TRBD2 (5 bases). Germline V gene lookup returns CDR1 MDHEN and CDR2 SYDVKM. V was trimmed by 6 bases and J by 2 bases, leaving 25 bases between them. CDR3 size: 19 residues. CDR3 in DNA: TGTGCCAGCAGACCCCCGGGAATGTTAACGGTCGAAAACACCGGGGAGCTGTTTTTT. It codes for CASRPPGMLTVENTGELFF.

The CDR3 reads CTSSPRGGRNQPQHF. CDR3 nucleotides: TGCACCAGCAGCCCCCGGGGAGGGCGGAATCAGCCCCAGCATTTT. The J gene is TRBJ1-5, the V gene TRBV1. TRBV1 is listed as a pseudogene. The CDR3 is 15 amino acids.

The chain employs TRBV7-2 and TRBJ2-2, with TRBD1 matching over 9 bases. J was trimmed by 6 bases and V by 2 bases; bases with no gene match: 7. CDR1 and CDR2 from the germline V gene are SGHTA and FQGNSA. This CDR3 contains 16 residues. The CDR3 region is CASSLMGQGLSGELFF. CDR3 nucleotide sequence: TGTGCCAGCAGCTTAATGGGACAGGGTCTCTCCGGGGAGCTGTTTTTT. The whole variable domain, remainder taken from reference TRBV7-2 and TRBJ2-2, is GAGVSQSPSNKVTEKGKDVELRCDPISGHTALYWYRQSLGQGLEFLIYFQGNSAPDKSGLPSDRFSAERTGGSVSTLTIQRTQQEDSAVYLCASSLMGQGLSGELFFGEGSRLTVL.

This clone has only one observation. The chain has TRBV5-1 and TRBJ2-7, with 7 bases fitting TRBD2. The V segment lost 4 bases and the J segment 5 bases; nucleotides outside the gene matches: 9. Germline CDR1 and CDR2: SGHRS and YFSETQ. CDR3 size: 14 residues. The CDR3 region has the DNA TGCGCCAGCAGCAAGACCGGGACTATCGACGAGCAGTACTTC. Its translation is CASSKTGTIDEQYF.

V is TRBV24-1 and J is TRBJ1-4; possible D gene TRBD1, 5 bases. The germline V gene has CDR1 KGHDR and CDR2 SFDVKD. V shed 2 bases and J shed 3 bases, with 9 bases lying between them. There are 15 residues in the CDR3. The CDR3 sequence is CATSDSGLSNEKLFF. The DNA of the CDR3 is TGTGCCACCAGTGATTCAGGGCTATCTAATGAAAAACTGTTTTTT.

This clone was found a few times. The genes are TRBV20-1 and TRBJ2-1, with D unclear. CDR1 is DFQATT, CDR2 SNEGSKA, per germline (reference sequence). This CDR3 is built from 11 residues. Trimming removed 0 bases at V and 9 bases at J, with 6 bases between. The CDR3 is CSARDDSEQFF. The CDR3 nucleotides are TGCAGTGCTAGAGATGATAGTGAGCAGTTCTTC.

V gene TRBV3-1 (or the pseudogene TRBV3-2) combines with J gene TRBJ2-7; D unclear. Per germline, CDR1 LGHDT and CDR2 YNNKEL (reference sequence). Between the trimmed V and J ends, which lost 3 bases and 0 bases, there was a span of 9 bases. This CDR3 is built from 14 residues. The CDR3 sequence is CASSHAASSYEQYF. CDR3 in DNA: TGTGCCAGCAGCCACGCCGCCAGCTCCTACGAGCAGTACTTC.

This chain links TRBV6-2 or TRBV6-3 with TRBJ2-7; 9 bases are shared with TRBD1. The CDR3 spans 15 residues. Trimming removed 0 bases from V and 6 bases from J; junction bases left unmatched: 6. From germline, CDR1 is MNHEY and CDR2 SVGEGT. CDR3 in amino acids: CASSYSKLGQGEQYF. The CDR3 DNA reads TGTGCCAGCAGTTACTCGAAATTGGGACAGGGCGAGCAGTACTTC.

V gene TRBV27 combines with J gene TRBJ2-2, with D possibly TRBD2 on 5 matching bases. Trimming left V 7 bases short and J 4 bases short, with 13 bases between. This CDR3 is built from 14 residues. Germline V gene data show CDR1 as MNHEY and CDR2 as SMNVEV (reference sequence). The CDR3 DNA reads TGTGCCAGCACCGCGAGCGGCCTCACCGGGGAGCTGTTTTTT. Its protein is CASTASGLTGELFF.

The chain couples TRBV6-6 to TRBJ1-2; unclear D gene. V gave up 6 bases and J gave up 6 bases, with 20 bases separating them. This CDR3 is built from 15 residues. Per the germline V gene, CDR1 is MNHNY and CDR2 is SVGAGI (reference sequence). The CDR3 DNA sequence: TGTGCCAGCAGGCGTCGGACCTACGAGGGTGATGGCTACACCTTC. This encodes CASRRRTYEGDGYTF.

This clone was seen a single time. The chain links TRBV7-8 to TRBJ2-2; 14 bases map to TRBD2. V shed 4 bases, J shed 4 bases, and the junction held 5 bases outside the gene matches. The CDR3 contains 17 residues. The V gene's germline CDR1 is SGHVS and CDR2 FQNEAQ. CDR3 sequence reads: CASSSSTSGRATGELFF. Written as DNA, the CDR3 is TGTGCCAGCAGCTCATCGACTAGCGGGAGGGCCACCGGGGAGCTGTTTTTT. Using reference TRBV7-8 and TRBJ2-2 for the parts outside the CDR3, the full variable domain is GAGVSQSPRYKVAKRGQDVALRCDPISGHVSLFWYQQALGQGPEFLTYFQNEAQLDKSGLPSDRFFAERPEGSVSTLKIQRTQQEDSAVYLCASSSSTSGRATGELFFGEGSRLTVL.

The chain uses TRBV5-5 and TRBJ1-5; TRBD1 matches at 7 bases. CDR1 is SGHKS and CDR2 is YYEKEE in the germline V gene (reference sequence). With V trimmed by 1 base and J by 0 bases, 10 bases remained unmatched. This CDR3 region has 18 residues. The CDR3 loop reads CASSLWGQTMDSNQPQHF. In DNA, the CDR3 is TGTGCCAGCAGCTTGTGGGGACAGACTATGGATAGCAATCAGCCCCAGCATTTT.

The V call is TRBV7-6, the J call TRBJ2-6; D is unclear. The CDR3 contains 16 residues. Trimming removed 4 bases at V and 0 bases at J, with 10 bases between. The V gene's germline CDR1 is SGHVS and CDR2 FNYEAQ. The CDR3 protein is CASSSQVGSGANVLTF. In DNA, the CDR3 is TGTGCCAGCAGCTCCCAGGTGGGCTCTGGGGCCAACGTCCTGACTTTC.

V and J are TRBV3-1 (or the pseudogene TRBV3-2) and TRBJ1-2, with a possible D match to TRBD1 (6 bases). CDR1 is LGHDT and CDR2 is YNNKEL in the germline V gene (reference sequence). With 6 bases removed from V and 0 bases from J, the gap between germline ends came to 11 bases. The length of the CDR3 is 14 residues. CDR3 sequence: CASRRDTSNYGYTF. CDR3 coding DNA: TGTGCCAGCAGACGGGACACGTCTAACTATGGCTACACCTTC.

The sample holds a few counts of this clone. The gene calls are TRBV2 and TRBJ2-7; weak D call: TRBD2 (5 bases). V was pared by 6 bases and J by 1 base, with 13 bases between. CDR1 and CDR2 from the germline V gene are SNHLY and FYNNEI. CDR3 length: 14 amino acids. The CDR3 protein is CASSHGGGSYEQYF. CDR3 DNA sequence: TGTGCCAGCAGCCACGGCGGAGGATCCTACGAGCAGTACTTC.

The count of this clone is one. Written as DNA, the CDR3 is TGTGCCAGCAGCCCAGAGACTAGCGGGAGTCCTATTGAGCAGTTCTTC. It specifies CASSPETSGSPIEQFF. The chain joins TRBV7-9 to TRBJ2-1; the match to TRBD2 covers 12 bases. The CDR3 is made up of 16 amino acids. Germline V gene data show CDR1 as SEHNR and CDR2 as FQNEAQ (reference sequence). V lost 5 bases and J lost 9; bases outside the gene matches: 11.

To note about this clone: The same CDR3 arises from other DNA sequences in this sample as well. The gene calls are TRBV5-1 and TRBJ1-1, with D maybe TRBD1 (5 bases). The CDR3 runs 13 residues. The V gene lost 2 bases and the J gene lost 1 base, with 6 bases spanning the gap. Germline V lookup: CDR1 SGHRS, CDR2 YFSETQ. The CDR3 DNA is TGCGCCAGCAGCTTAAGGGGGAACACTGAAGCTTTCTTT. It yields the protein CASSLRGNTEAFF.

This chain connects TRBV3-1 (or the pseudogene TRBV3-2) to TRBJ2-3; TRBD2 matches 8 bases. Germline CDR1 reads LGHDT; CDR2 reads YNNKEL (reference sequence). This CDR3 contains 16 residues. The V gene end was trimmed by 5 bases and the J gene end by 3 bases; junction bases not matched to a gene: 10. The CDR3 region has the DNA TGTGCCAGCAGCGCTCCCGATAGCGGGACAACAGATACGCAGTATTTT. The encoded protein is CASSAPDSGTTDTQYF.

The chain employs TRBV7-3 and TRBJ2-7; a weak D match, TRBD1 (6 bases). Trimming took 5 bases from V and 0 from J, leaving 14 bases between them. This CDR3 is 15 amino acids long. Germline CDR1 SGHTA, CDR2 FQGTGA. The CDR3 coding sequence is TGTGCCAGCAGCCCAGGGACACCTCACTCCTACGAGCAGTACTTC. Its protein is CASSPGTPHSYEQYF.

This chain joins TRBV28 and TRBJ2-1; no definite D call. Germline CDR1 reads MDHEN; CDR2 reads SYDVKM. V lost 8 bases and J 8 bases, leaving 25 bases between the germline ends. The CDR3 contains 16 residues. Here the CDR3 DNA reads TGTGCCAGCCCGCCAGTCCGGAGCCTCTCATTCGATGAGCAGTTCTTC. Translation: CASPPVRSLSFDEQFF.

DNA for the CDR3: TGTGCCAGCAGGCAGGGGGTTAGCAATCAGCCCCAGCATTTT. This gives the protein CASRQGVSNQPQHF. The chain employs TRBV27 and TRBJ1-5, with 7 bases matching TRBD1. This CDR3 has 14 amino acids. CDR1 MNHEY and CDR2 SMNVEV come from the germline V gene (reference sequence). V shed 6 bases and J 0 bases; nucleotides not matched to a gene: 2.

This sequence joins TRBV6-5 and TRBJ1-4; no reliable D call. The CDR3 is 14 amino acids. Germline values: CDR1 MNHEY, CDR2 SVGAGI. V lost 7 bases to trimming and J lost 6 bases, with 15 bases between them. The CDR3 region has the DNA TGTGCCAGCACGATCTCCTTCGGGGATGAAAAACTGTTTTTT. This sequence encodes CASTISFGDEKLFF.

The table lists this clone with a count of one. V gene TRBV5-6 combines with J gene TRBJ2-7; TRBD1 matches 8 bases. The CDR3 sequence is 14 residues long. CDR1 is SGHDT, CDR2 YYEEEE, per germline. The ends lost 4 bases at V and 2 bases at J; junction bases unmatched: 5. DNA for the CDR3: TGTGCCAGCAGCCGAGGGACAGGCACCTACGAGCAGTACTTC. Its translation: CASSRGTGTYEQYF.

The V gene is TRBV24-1, the J gene TRBJ1-2; 8 positions agree with TRBD1. Germline V gives CDR1 KGHDR, CDR2 SFDVKD. J gave up 6 bases and V 4 bases, and 3 bases lay outside the gene matches. This CDR3 has 13 amino acids. CDR3 bases: TGTGCCACCAGTGACAGGACAGGGCATGGCTACACCTTC. Translating it yields CATSDRTGHGYTF.